These 17 T cell receptor beta chains came from one sample sequenced in a study of blood T cell repertoires in COVID-19 (dated by TCRdb to between 2020 and 2021). Libraries were prepared through the immunoSEQ multiplex PCR assay. TCRdb limited this immuneACCESS table to in-frame rearrangements with V and J called. A share of clones is missing; checked studies link under half to unresolved V genes, and the rest is unexplained. The sample table holds around 200,000 clones, of which roughly nine tenths were seen once. The ten largest make up over 3% of the sample. Sequenced material: PBMCs or T cells enriched from blood (not recorded which). Receptors were obtained from a woman between 50 and 59 years old in a cohort exposed to, infected with or recovered from COVID-19 (not recorded which).

The chain links TRBV10-1 to TRBJ1-2; the match to TRBD1 covers 7 bases. This CDR3 comprises 15 residues. V was clipped by 7 bases and J by 4 bases; unmatched bases: 12. Germline assignment: CDR1 WNHNN and CDR2 SYGVQD (reference sequence). The CDR3 protein is CASINVGQETYGYTF. As DNA, the CDR3 is TGCGCCAGCATAAATGTAGGACAGGAGACCTATGGCTACACCTTC.

This rearrangement joins TRBV9 to TRBJ2-5; the match to TRBD2 covers 7 bases. CDR1 and CDR2 from the germline V gene are SGDLS and YYNGEE. The ends lost 0 bases at V and 3 bases at J; junction bases unmatched: 2. The CDR3 spans 14 residues. CDR3 sequence (DNA): TGTGCCAGCAGCGTAGCAGCGGGGAAAGAGACCCAGTACTTC. It encodes CASSVAAGKETQYF.

The genes are TRBV5-4 and TRBJ2-7; TRBD1 agrees at 8 bases. The V segment lost 4 bases and the J segment 6 bases; nucleotides outside the gene matches: 12. Germline values: CDR1 SGHNT, CDR2 YYREEE (reference sequence). The CDR3 spans 15 residues. This CDR3 reads CASSEGQGRSGEQYF. DNA of the CDR3: TGTGCCAGCAGCGAAGGACAGGGTAGATCGGGCGAGCAGTACTTC. The full variable domain, rest sourced from reference TRBV5-4 and TRBJ2-7, is ETGVTQSPTHLIKTRGQQVTLRCSSQSGHNTVSWYQQALGQGPQFIFQYYREEENGRGNFPPRFSGLQFPNYSSELNVNALELDDSALYLCASSEGQGRSGEQYFGPGTRLTVT.

V usage is TRBV24-1 and J usage is TRBJ1-5; 10 bases match TRBD1. The length of the CDR3 is 18 residues. The junction had 7 bases not matched to a gene; V was cut back by 3 bases and J by 0 bases. Germline V gene data show CDR1 as KGHDR and CDR2 as SFDVKD. CDR3: CATSDARDRGDSNQPQHF. In DNA form, the CDR3 reads TGTGCCACCAGTGATGCGAGGGACAGGGGAGATAGCAATCAGCCCCAGCATTTT.

V is TRBV18 and J is TRBJ1-1; 7 positions agree with TRBD1. The J segment lost 4 bases and the V segment lost 4 bases, leaving 3 bases of the junction unmatched. CDR3 size: 13 residues. Per germline, CDR1 KGHSH and CDR2 LQKENI. Written as DNA, the CDR3 is TGTGCCAGCTCACTATCAGGGGGCACTGAAGCTTTCTTT. Translated: CASSLSGGTEAFF. Complete variable domain (other parts from reference TRBV18 and TRBJ1-1): NAGVMQNPRHLVRRRGQEARLRCSPMKGHSHVYWYRQLPEEGLKFMVYLQKENIIDESGMPKERFSAEFPKEGPSILRIQQVVRGDSAAYFCASSLSGGTEAFFGQGTRLTVV.

The CDR3 DNA reads as TGTGCCAGCAGCCTTCGAGCGGGGAGCAATCAGCCCCAGCATTTT. Its translation: CASSLRAGSNQPQHF. The genes are TRBV7-8 and TRBJ1-5; D is uncertain. This CDR3 is 15 amino acids long. V was trimmed by 5 bases and J by 1 base, leaving 12 bases between them. CDR1 is SGHVS and CDR2 is FQNEAQ in the germline V gene.

The CDR3 sequence: CASGGPGQRTGEQYF. CDR3 bases: TGTGCCAGCGGTGGGCCGGGACAGCGGACAGGGGAGCAGTACTTC. The genes are TRBV7-9 and TRBJ2-7, with TRBD1 identical over 8 bases. This CDR3 has 15 amino acids. CDR1 SEHNR and CDR2 FQNEAQ come from the germline V gene (reference sequence). Trimming at V came to 8 bases and at J to 7 bases, leaving 16 bases not matched to a gene.

The V gene is TRBV30, the J gene TRBJ1-2; no clear D gene. This CDR3 contains 11 residues. Germline V CDR1 and CDR2: GTSNPN, SVGIG (reference sequence). V gave up 1 base and J gave up 9 bases, with 9 bases separating them. The CDR3: CAWSEDFSYTF. CDR3 DNA sequence: TGTGCCTGGAGTGAAGACTTTAGCTACACCTTC.

This clone was seen more than once but under ten times. The gene calls are TRBV19 and TRBJ1-5; D perhaps matches TRBD1 (6 bases). This CDR3 has 16 residues. The V end was cut by 3 bases, the J end by 2 bases, with 14 bases between. The V gene's germline CDR1 is LNHDA and CDR2 SQIVND (reference sequence). CDR3 sequence reads: CASSIYRDFGNQPQHF. CDR3 DNA sequence: TGTGCCAGTAGTATCTACAGGGATTTTGGCAATCAGCCCCAGCATTTT. The complete variable domain, with remaining parts taken from reference TRBV19 and TRBJ1-5, reads DGGITQSPKYLFRKEGQNVTLSCEQNLNHDAMYWYRQDPGQGLRLIYYSQIVNDFQKGDIAEGYSVSREKKESFPLTVTSAQKNPTAFYLCASSIYRDFGNQPQHFGDGTRLSIL.

The J gene is TRBJ2-3, the V gene TRBV10-3; tentative D call: TRBD2 (6 bases). Between the trimmed V and J ends, which lost 3 bases and 2 bases, there was a span of 9 bases. Germline CDR1 is ENHRY and CDR2 is SYGVKD. CDR3 length equals 14 residues. The CDR3 region has the DNA TGTGCCATCAGTGATCGGAGGGACACAGATACGCAGTATTTT. Residues: CAISDRRDTDTQYF.

This chain joins TRBV5-4 and TRBJ2-3, with 7 positions matching TRBD2. The germline CDR1 and CDR2 sequences are SGHNT and YYREEE (reference sequence). V trimming: 4 bases; J trimming: 3 bases; junction bases outside the gene matches: 11. The CDR3 is 16 residues long. The CDR3 region is CASSPGGGGTTDTQYF. The CDR3 DNA reads as TGTGCCAGCAGCCCCGGTGGGGGGGGGACGACAGATACGCAGTATTTT.

This clone was seen only a few times. This rearrangement joins TRBV14 to TRBJ1-6, with D perhaps TRBD1 (5 bases). This CDR3 is built from 16 residues. Germline V CDR1 and CDR2: SGHDN, FVKESK. V was pared by 0 bases and J by 8 bases, with 14 bases between. CDR3 coding DNA: TGTGCCAGCAGCCAAGATCGCGGCAGGGACTATTCACCCCTCCACTTT. Protein: CASSQDRGRDYSPLHF.

This clone has only one observation. CDR3 sequence (DNA): TGTGCCAGCAGTTTTAGGGGGAACTATGGCTACACCTTC. It specifies CASSFRGNYGYTF. The rearrangement joins TRBV12-3 or TRBV12-4 to TRBJ1-2, with a possible D match to TRBD1 (6 bases). The CDR3 has 13 residues. V lost 3 bases and J 2 bases, leaving 7 bases between the germline ends.

The V call is TRBV7-2, the J call TRBJ2-4; the D is unclear. Trimming left V 5 bases short and J 1 base short, with 12 bases between. CDR1 and CDR2 from the germline V gene are SGHTA and FQGNSA. The length of the CDR3 is 15 residues. The chain's CDR3 is CASSPSSQAKNIQYF. For the CDR3, the DNA is TGTGCCAGCAGCCCTTCTTCCCAGGCCAAAAACATTCAGTACTTC. Full variable domain (outside the CDR3, taken from reference TRBV7-2 and TRBJ2-4): GAGVSQSPSNKVTEKGKDVELRCDPISGHTALYWYRQSLGQGLEFLIYFQGNSAPDKSGLPSDRFSAERTGGSVSTLTIQRTQQEDSAVYLCASSPSSQAKNIQYFGAGTRLSVL.

The V call is TRBV5-1, the J call TRBJ1-1; 7 nucleotides agree with TRBD1. Germline V gives CDR1 SGHRS, CDR2 YFSETQ. Losses at the gene ends were 4 bases for V and 1 base for J; bases not matched to a gene: 4. The CDR3 has 14 residues. As DNA, the CDR3 is TGCGCCAGCAGCACGGGACAGCAGAACACTGAAGCTTTCTTT. Residues: CASSTGQQNTEAFF.

This chain connects TRBV6-5 to TRBJ1-6; 9 bases line up with TRBD1. J lost 10 bases, V lost 1 base, and 5 bases had no gene match. Germline loops: CDR1 MNHEY, CDR2 SVGAGI. This CDR3 is 15 amino acids long. The CDR3, as DNA: TGTGCCAGCAGTTACTGGGACAGGGTACGATCACCCCTCCACTTT. Encoded protein: CASSYWDRVRSPLHF.

The chain carries TRBV5-1 and TRBJ2-4; maybe TRBD2 (6 bases). CDR1 is SGHRS and CDR2 is YFSETQ in the germline V gene. Trimming removed 4 bases from V and 5 bases from J, with 16 bases in between. This CDR3 has 15 residues. The CDR3 loop reads CASSKPGTQQNIQYF. Here the CDR3 DNA reads TGCGCCAGCAGCAAACCTGGGACTCAACAAAACATTCAGTACTTC.